One and the same sample provided the 9 T cell receptor beta chains below, sequenced in a study of T cell responses to AZD1222 COVID-19 vaccine. The data were produced by immunoSEQ multiplex PCR, yet TCRdb's version contains in-frame clones alone and is incomplete. Of roughly 120,000 clones detected, about 92% appear once; the ten largest clones hold over 7.5%. This sample comprised peripheral blood, obtained 28 days after the second AZD1222 dose. The source of these receptors is an adult who received the AZD1222 COVID-19 vaccine.

This clone was counted between two and nine times. Other DNA sequences within the sample encode an identical CDR3. The chain joins TRBV4-1 to TRBJ1-5; TRBD1 might be the D (6 bases). Per germline, CDR1 MGHRA and CDR2 YSYEKL. The CDR3 runs to 15 residues. V lost 0 bases to trimming and J lost 1 base, with 7 bases between them. The CDR3 reads CASSQDQGSNQPQHF. The CDR3 DNA follows: TGCGCCAGCAGCCAAGACCAGGGGAGCAATCAGCCCCAGCATTTT.

The chain recombines TRBV6-5 with TRBJ1-2; 7 bases line up with TRBD1. The CDR3 sequence is 14 residues long. With V trimmed by 6 bases and J by 8 bases, 12 bases remained unmatched. Germline assignment: CDR1 MNHEY and CDR2 SVGAGI. CDR3 nucleotide sequence: TGTGCCAGCAGCCCCGCGGACAGGCTTATCGGCTACACCTTC. As protein: CASSPADRLIGYTF.

The V gene is TRBV19, the J gene TRBJ1-2; TRBD1 agrees at 8 bases. Per the germline V gene, CDR1 is LNHDA and CDR2 is SQIVND (reference sequence). The CDR3 consists of 17 residues. Trimming took 5 bases from V and 4 from J; bases not matched to a gene: 15. DNA for the CDR3: TGTGCCAGTAGTGCACTCACAGGGGGGTTCGACACCTATGGCTACACCTTC. It yields the protein CASSALTGGFDTYGYTF.

The rearrangement uses TRBV21-1 and TRBJ2-1; TRBD1 reflects the table's D call only, with no check against the DNA. TRBV21-1 is a pseudogene. This CDR3 is built from 18 residues. In DNA, the CDR3 is TGTGCCAGCAGCTCTCGACCTGGCAGGGCGAGCTCCTACAATGAGCAGTTCTTC. Its protein product is CASSSRPGRASSYNEQFF.

This clone was seen only once. J is TRBJ2-5 and V is TRBV5-4, with a weak D call TRBD1 (6 bases). With 4 bases removed from V and 1 base from J, the gap between germline ends came to 20 bases. Looked up from germline, CDR1 is SGHNT and CDR2 is YYREEE (reference sequence). The CDR3 length is 17 residues. For the CDR3, the DNA is TGTGCCAGCAGCCCCCCGATGCAGGGGAGTTCCCAAGAGACCCAGTACTTC. It specifies CASSPPMQGSSQETQYF.

This clone was seen only once. This rearrangement joins TRBV4-2 to TRBJ1-3, with 9 bases that match TRBD1. The J segment lost 2 bases and the V segment lost 5 bases, leaving 10 bases of the junction unmatched. The CDR3 spans 17 residues. The germline CDR1 and CDR2 sequences are LGHNA and YNFKEQ. The CDR3 coding sequence is TGTGCCAGCAGCGCCCCCCGGGACAGGGCCCCTGGAAACACCATATATTTT. As protein: CASSAPRDRAPGNTIYF.

The chain combines TRBV27 with TRBJ2-1; D not certain. V was cut by 1 base and J by 3 bases, with 16 bases left in between. Germline values: CDR1 MNHEY, CDR2 SMNVEV (reference sequence). This CDR3 has 17 amino acids. CDR3 bases: TGTGCCAGCAGTTTATTCGTTGCGGCCAATATCTACAATGAGCAGTTCTTC. This sequence encodes CASSLFVAANIYNEQFF.

The chain uses TRBV10-1 and TRBJ1-1; no reliable D call. This CDR3 is built from 13 residues. Germline V gene lookup returns CDR1 WNHNN and CDR2 SYGVQD (reference sequence). The germline V and J ends were trimmed by 1 base and 8 bases, with 11 bases remaining between them. The CDR3 sequence is CASSEFGTAEAFF. CDR3 DNA: TGCGCCAGCAGTGAGTTTGGAACAGCCGAAGCTTTCTTT.

V usage is TRBV19 and J usage is TRBJ1-6; the D is unclear. Trimming removed 3 bases at V and 6 bases at J, with 12 bases between. The CDR3 totals 15 residues. Germline CDR1 is LNHDA and CDR2 is SQIVND (reference sequence). Here the CDR3 DNA reads TGTGCCAGTAGTATTGAACCAGAGCTTAATTCACCCCTCCACTTT. Its translation is CASSIEPELNSPLHF. The whole variable domain, remainder taken from reference TRBV19 and TRBJ1-6, is DGGITQSPKYLFRKEGQNVTLSCEQNLNHDAMYWYRQDPGQGLRLIYYSQIVNDFQKGDIAEGYSVSREKKESFPLTVTSAQKNPTAFYLCASSIEPELNSPLHFGNGTRLTVT.